The sequence of this T cell receptor (beta chain) was determined in a study of shared clonotypes between healthy human individuals. In the study overall: CD4 naive and CD4 memory each took three plates per donor, while CD8 naive took two and CD8 memory one. Findings and caveats of the study: Exclusively blood specimens were collected; tissue repertoires likely differ.

Generated by immunoSEQ multiplex PCR, the TCRdb table keeps only in-frame clones and is missing some. The sample consists of millions of clones, roughly 94% of them appearing once. Germline values: CDR1 MNHEY, CDR2 SVGAGI. Between the trimmed V and J ends, which lost 7 bases and 2 bases, there was a span of 16 bases. The CDR3 is 15 residues long. The authors divided CD4+ cells into CD45RA+ naive and CD45RA-negative memory subsets. Remarks on this clone: Its antigen is not identified.

The sequenced sample consisted of naive CD4+ T cells sorted from blood. Subset reported: CD45RA+ positively selected. This chain connects TRBV6-5 to TRBJ2-3; D is possibly TRBD1 (6 bases). The sequence was obtained from a young man in good health. CDR3 sequence reads: CASTRGGTDTDTQYF. The CDR3 DNA reads TGTGCCAGCACCAGAGGGGGAACAGACACAGATACGCAGTATTTT.